This T cell receptor beta chain was recorded in a study of T cell responses to AZD1222 COVID-19 vaccine. Whole-study results and caveats: Close to half of all spike-specific TCRs reportedly target regions of the variants that are unmutated. There were repertoire samples only from the period after the peak T cell response. The donors showed a predominance of white British ancestry and of females, with possible underestimation of clonal diversity.

Comment on this clone: Its antigen is unknown.

Libraries were prepared by immunoSEQ multiplex PCR; TCRdb keeps only in-frame clonotypes and omits some of them. Among 120,000 to 150,000 clones, about 90% were seen once, and the ten largest hold 5.5%. The CDR3 has 13 residues. Trimming removed 5 bases from V and 3 bases from J, with 12 bases in between. CDR1 and CDR2 (germline): SGHDT, YYEEEE. The receptor's source is an adult in good health. The chain joins TRBV5-6 to TRBJ2-7; a possible D gene is TRBD1 (6 bases). Source: peripheral blood, taken on day 0 of AZD1222 vaccination. The CDR3 DNA sequence: TGTGCCAGCAGTCACGACAGGTTCTACGAGCAGTACTTC. This sequence encodes CASSHDRFYEQYF. Filled out from reference TRBV5-6 and TRBJ2-7, the complete variable domain reads DAGVTQSPTHLIKTRGQQVTLRCSPKSGHDTVSWYQQALGQGPQFIFQYYEEEERQRGNFPDRFSGHQFPNYSSELNVNALLLGDSALYLCASSHDRFYEQYFGPGTRLTVT.